This T cell receptor beta chain derives from a study of response to subunit inactivated influenza vaccine. Overall study results and limits: That few new T cells are recruited by each seasonal influenza vaccination was the authors' suggestion.

As to this clonotype: Its cognate antigen is unknown.

This CDR3 comprises 16 residues. Germline loops: CDR1 MNHEY, CDR2 SMNVEV (reference sequence). V was clipped by 4 bases and J by 6 bases; unmatched bases: 9. TCRdb independently ran MiXCR on the RT-PCR reads; one entry per CDR3 protein. The data show 500,000 to 550,000 distinct CDR3 sequences, approximately 7.8% seen once. Sequenced material: PBMCs from blood, taken roughly 24 months after vaccination. This chain links TRBV27 with TRBJ2-1; 10 bases map to TRBD2. The sequence derives from a man between 50 and 70 years old who received an inactivated influenza vaccine. The CDR3 coding sequence is TGTGCCAGCAGTTCAGCGGGGGGGCCCTTGTTCAATGAGCAGTTCTTC. Translation gives CASSSAGGPLFNEQFF.